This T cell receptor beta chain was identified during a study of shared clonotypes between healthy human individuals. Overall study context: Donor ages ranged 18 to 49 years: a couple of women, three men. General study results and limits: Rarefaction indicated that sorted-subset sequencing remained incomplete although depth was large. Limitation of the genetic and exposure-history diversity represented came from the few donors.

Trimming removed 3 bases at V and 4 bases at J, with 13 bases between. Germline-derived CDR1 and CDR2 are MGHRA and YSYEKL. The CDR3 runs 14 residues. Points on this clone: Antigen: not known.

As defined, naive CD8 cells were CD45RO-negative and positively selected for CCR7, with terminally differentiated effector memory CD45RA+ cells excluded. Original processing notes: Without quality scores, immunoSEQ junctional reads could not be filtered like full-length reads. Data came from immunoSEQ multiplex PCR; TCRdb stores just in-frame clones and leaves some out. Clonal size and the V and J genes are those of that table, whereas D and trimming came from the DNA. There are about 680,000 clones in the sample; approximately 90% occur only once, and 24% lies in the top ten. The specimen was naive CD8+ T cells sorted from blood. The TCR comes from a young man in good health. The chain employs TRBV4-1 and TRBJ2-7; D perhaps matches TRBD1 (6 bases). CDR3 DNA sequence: TGCGCCAGCAGCCAGCAGGGACAAAATTACGAGCAGTACTTC. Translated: CASSQQGQNYEQYF.